This T cell receptor (beta chain) was documented in a study of CXCR3-negative and CXCR3-positive naive CD8 T cells. Via 5' RACE with UMI labels, TRB cDNA libraries were prepared. From the 5' RACE reads, TCRdb lists one entry per CDR3 protein and no DNA. The listing records tens of thousands of distinct CDR3 sequences. The CDR3 has 16 amino acids. Germline CDR1 is SGHRS and CDR2 is YFSETQ. This clonotype was obtained from a human donor in good health. Some clones in this sample may be carry-over from other donors' samples. The chain joins TRBV5-1 to TRBJ2-2. The sample comprised naive CXCR3- CD8+ T cells from blood. Noted subset: CD45RO-CCR7+CD27+CD95- naive CD8+ T cells lacking CXCR3 (TNR3-). CDR3 sequence reads: CASSLDRVAYTGELFF. Full variable domain (outside the CDR3, taken from reference TRBV5-1 and TRBJ2-2): KAGVTQTPRYLIKTRGQQVTLSCSPISGHRSVSWYQQTPGQGLQFLFEYFSETQRNKGNFPGRFSGRQFSNSRSEMNVSTLELGDSALYLCASSLDRVAYTGELFFGEGSRLTVL.